This T cell receptor beta chain was sequenced during a study of identical twins. Study-wide points: The more abundant beta clonotypes in cord blood had fewer insertions, and memory repertoires did not show this.

TCRdb ran MiXCR on the 5' RACE reads and lists one entry per CDR3 protein. The sample records about 430,000 distinct CDR3 sequences, roughly 20% being singletons. In its sample, this clonotype was seen a few times. Its matching antigen is unknown. Trimming at V came to 6 bases and at J to 1 base, leaving 7 bases not matched to a gene. This CDR3 region has 15 residues. CDR1 MNHEY and CDR2 SVGEGT come from the germline V gene. The sample was naive T cells sorted from blood. The chain recombines TRBV6-2 or TRBV6-3 with TRBJ2-7, with TRBD2 matching 9 bases. The source is a man aged 50-59 years in good health. The CDR3 DNA reads as TGTGCCAGCAGCTTAGCGGGAGCCATATCCTACGAGCAGTACTTC. Protein product: CASSLAGAISYEQYF.